A few counts support the clone carrying this T cell receptor (beta chain). The antigen is not known. The entry originates in a study of beta chain features in type 1 diabetes. For the study at large: Healthy donors and patients had similar age, gender and cell yields. Examination spanned over 85,000,000 sorted cells from all samples. Study observations and caveats: Moderately but significantly shorter TCRB CDR3s were found in Type 1 diabetes patients in all four CD4+ subsets.

The CDR3 runs 13 residues. V lost 4 bases, J lost 1 base, and 2 bases stayed unmatched. Germline lookup yields CDR1 GTSNPN and CDR2 SVGIG (reference sequence). Every donor had blood drawn once into heparin, 90 to 150 mL on average. Reverse transcription of all isolated RNA meant that expressed TCRB transcripts were sequenced. Several million reads on average were seen across naive, central memory and regulatory T cell samples. Clones were read by immunoSEQ multiplex PCR, and TCRdb kept only the in-frame ones, dropping some. The table has 250,000 to 300,000 clones, approximately 25% seen once. The TCR originated in a woman younger than 45 with type 1 diabetes. The sequenced sample consisted of naive CD4+ T cells from blood. The chain combines TRBV30 with TRBJ1-1; 8 bases fit TRBD1. The CDR3 DNA follows: TGTGCCTGGAAAGGACAGGGGAACACTGAAGCTTTCTTT. Its protein is CAWKGQGNTEAFF.